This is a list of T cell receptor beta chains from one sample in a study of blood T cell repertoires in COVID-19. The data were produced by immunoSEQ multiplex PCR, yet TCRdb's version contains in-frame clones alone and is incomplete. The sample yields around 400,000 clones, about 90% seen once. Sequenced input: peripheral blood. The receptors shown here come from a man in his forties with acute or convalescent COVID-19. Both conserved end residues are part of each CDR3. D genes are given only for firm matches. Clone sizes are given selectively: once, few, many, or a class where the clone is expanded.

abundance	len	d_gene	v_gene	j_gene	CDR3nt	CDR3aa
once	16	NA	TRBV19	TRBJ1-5	TGTGCCAGTAGTATAGTCGGCAGGTCACTGAATCAGCCCCAGCATTTT	CASSIVGRSLNQPQHF
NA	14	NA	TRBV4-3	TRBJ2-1	TGCGCCAGCAGCCAAGGCAGGAATTACAATGAGCAGTTCTTC	CASSQGRNYNEQFF
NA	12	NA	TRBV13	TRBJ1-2	TGTGCCAGCAGCCGACAGAGCTATGGCTACACCTTC	CASSRQSYGYTF
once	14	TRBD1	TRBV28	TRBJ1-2	TGTGCCAGCAGTTTTTGGGACAGGGTGAGGGGCTACACCTTC	CASSFWDRVRGYTF
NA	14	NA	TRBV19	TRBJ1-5	TGTGCCAGTAGGTTCAGGGGAAGCAATCAGCCCCAGCATTTT	CASRFRGSNQPQHF
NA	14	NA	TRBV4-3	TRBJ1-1	TGCGCCAGCAGCCCGGGACACCTGAACACTGAAGCTTTCTTT	CASSPGHLNTEAFF
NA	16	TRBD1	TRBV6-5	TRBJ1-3	TGTGCCAGCAGTTACGGAACCCAGACAGGGACGAACACCATATATTTT	CASSYGTQTGTNTIYF
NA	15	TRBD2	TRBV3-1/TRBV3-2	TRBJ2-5	TGTGCCAGCAGCCAAGCCGCGAGGGAGGGAGAGACCCAGTACTTC	CASSQAAREGETQYF
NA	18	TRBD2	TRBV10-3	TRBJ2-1	TGTGCCATCAGTGAGTCCGGGACTAGCGGGAGTATCGACAATGAGCAGTTCTTC	CAISESGTSGSIDNEQFF
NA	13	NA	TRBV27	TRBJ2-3	TGTGCCAGCAGTTTAGGGGCTCCGGATACGCAGTATTTT	CASSLGAPDTQYF
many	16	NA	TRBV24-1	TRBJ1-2	TGTGCCACCAGTGATACGAAACAGGGACACCTTGATGGCTACACCTTC	CATSDTKQGHLDGYTF
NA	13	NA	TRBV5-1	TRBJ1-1	TGCGCCAGCTCCCTCGGGGTGAACACTGAAGCTTTCTTT	CASSLGVNTEAFF
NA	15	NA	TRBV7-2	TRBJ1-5	TGTGCCAGCAGCCCGCAGGCGTTGAGCAATCAGCCCCAGCATTTT	CASSPQALSNQPQHF
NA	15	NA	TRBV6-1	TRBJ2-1	TGTGCCAGCAGTGAATTTATGGGCTCCCTCGGTGAGCAGTTCTTC	CASSEFMGSLGEQFF